A single sample is the source of the 27 T cell receptor beta chains below, sequenced in a study of cytomegalovirus exposure and HLA in healthy donors. Vbeta (60) and Jbeta (13) primers were used in the PCR. The data were produced by immunoSEQ multiplex PCR, yet TCRdb's version contains in-frame clones alone and is incomplete. The table includes over 110,000 clones, 82% detected once. Sequenced: PBMCs. The receptors originated from a male donor in good health and CMV-seronegative.

The rearrangement joins TRBV9 to TRBJ2-1, with TRBD2 as a possible D gene (6 bases). V lost 4 bases, J lost 7 bases, and 18 bases lay in between. The CDR3 has 15 residues. Germline lookup yields CDR1 SGDLS and CDR2 YYNGEE. CDR3 DNA: TGTGCCAGCAGCATACCGGGACTGGCGGGAAATGAGCAGTTCTTC. It is translated as CASSIPGLAGNEQFF. The full variable domain, completed using reference TRBV9 and TRBJ2-1, is DSGVTQTPKHLITATGQRVTLRCSPRSGDLSVYWYQQSLDQGLQFLIQYYNGEERAKGNILERFSAQQFPDLHSELNLSSLELGDSALYFCASSIPGLAGNEQFFGPGTRLTVL.

V and J are TRBV5-1 and TRBJ2-5, with D perhaps matching TRBD2 (6 bases). V gave up 0 bases and J gave up 2 bases, with 20 bases separating them. The CDR3 length is 18 residues. Germline V CDR1 and CDR2: SGHRS, YFSETQ. The CDR3 sequence: CASSLDLAGAGSQETQYF. The DNA of the CDR3 is TGCGCCAGCAGCTTGGATCTCGCAGGAGCGGGTAGTCAAGAGACCCAGTACTTC. Variable domain in full (rest from reference TRBV5-1 and TRBJ2-5): KAGVTQTPRYLIKTRGQQVTLSCSPISGHRSVSWYQQTPGQGLQFLFEYFSETQRNKGNFPGRFSGRQFSNSRSEMNVSTLELGDSALYLCASSLDLAGAGSQETQYFGPGTRLLVL.

The rearrangement links TRBV5-1 to TRBJ2-1; 8 positions match TRBD2. From germline, CDR1 is SGHRS and CDR2 YFSETQ. CDR3 length: 15 amino acids. The trim removed 1 base at V and 10 bases at J, leaving 10 bases unmatched. The CDR3 is CASSLWVGTRKEQFF. CDR3 sequence (DNA): TGCGCCAGCAGCTTGTGGGTAGGGACTAGAAAGGAGCAGTTCTTC.

J is TRBJ2-2 and V is TRBV5-1; TRBD2 is a possible D gene (5 bases). Deletions cut 4 bases from V and 3 bases from J, with 16 bases between. Germline lookup yields CDR1 SGHRS and CDR2 YFSETQ. This CDR3 region has 16 residues. The CDR3 sequence: CASSPRVLGDTGELFF. The CDR3, as DNA: TGCGCCAGCAGCCCCCGGGTCCTGGGAGACACCGGGGAGCTGTTTTTT. Together with reference TRBV5-1 and TRBJ2-2, the CDR3 gives the full variable domain: KAGVTQTPRYLIKTRGQQVTLSCSPISGHRSVSWYQQTPGQGLQFLFEYFSETQRNKGNFPGRFSGRQFSNSRSEMNVSTLELGDSALYLCASSPRVLGDTGELFFGEGSRLTVL.

The CDR3 DNA follows: TGTGCCAGTATCCCTTCGGCAGGGTGGAACACTGAAGCTTTCTTT. It yields the protein CASIPSAGWNTEAFF. The V call is TRBV19, the J call TRBJ1-1; tentative D call: TRBD1 (5 bases). Between the trimmed V and J ends, which lost 7 bases and 1 base, there was a span of 16 bases. The germline V gene encodes CDR1 LNHDA and CDR2 SQIVND (reference sequence). This CDR3 contains 15 residues.

This chain connects TRBV19 to TRBJ2-3, with TRBD2 as a possible D gene (7 bases). CDR3 length: 15 amino acids. The ends were cut back, 9 bases at V and 5 bases at J, with 21 bases in the middle. Germline loops: CDR1 LNHDA, CDR2 SQIVND (reference sequence). The chain's CDR3 is CASTSGTRGIDTQYF. CDR3 in DNA: TGTGCCAGCACAAGCGGGACACGGGGGATAGATACGCAGTATTTT. Full variable domain (outside the CDR3, taken from reference TRBV19 and TRBJ2-3): DGGITQSPKYLFRKEGQNVTLSCEQNLNHDAMYWYRQDPGQGLRLIYYSQIVNDFQKGDIAEGYSVSREKKESFPLTVTSAQKNPTAFYLCASTSGTRGIDTQYFGPGTRLTVL.

This clone has just a few counts. The chain employs TRBV5-1 and TRBJ2-5; 9 positions match TRBD2. Trimming took 3 bases from V and 4 from J; bases not matched to a gene: 13. The V gene's germline CDR1 is SGHRS and CDR2 YFSETQ. The CDR3 extends over 17 amino acids. The CDR3 protein is CASSSRIAGERRETQYF. The CDR3 DNA reads TGCGCCAGCAGCTCCCGGATAGCGGGGGAGAGGAGAGAGACCCAGTACTTC. Variable domain in full (rest from reference TRBV5-1 and TRBJ2-5): KAGVTQTPRYLIKTRGQQVTLSCSPISGHRSVSWYQQTPGQGLQFLFEYFSETQRNKGNFPGRFSGRQFSNSRSEMNVSTLELGDSALYLCASSSRIAGERRETQYFGPGTRLLVL.

The chain is built from TRBV30 and TRBJ1-2; a possible D gene is TRBD1 (5 bases). The length of the CDR3 is 14 residues. Trimming shortened V by 2 bases and J by 4 bases, and 14 bases separated the two germline ends. Germline-derived CDR1 and CDR2 are GTSNPN and SVGIG (reference sequence). The CDR3 loop is CAWSPPQGLYGYTF. DNA of the CDR3: TGTGCCTGGAGTCCTCCCCAGGGCCTCTATGGCTACACCTTC. Full variable domain (rest looked up from reference TRBV30 and TRBJ1-2): SQTIHQWPATLVQPVGSPLSLECTVEGTSNPNLYWYRQAAGRGLQLLFYSVGIGQISSEVPQNLSASRPQDRQFILSSKKLLLSDSGFYLCAWSPPQGLYGYTFGSGTRLTVV.

The chain is built from TRBV6-5 and TRBJ2-5; TRBD1 matches at 9 bases. The J call may be wrong; the DNA end is better matched by TRBJ2-7. Germline V gene data show CDR1 as MNHEY and CDR2 as SVGAGI. The CDR3 extends over 15 amino acids. The CDR3 DNA is TGTGCCAGCAGTCTGGACAGGGGAGGTACCTACGAGCAGTACTTC. Its protein product is CASSLDRGGTYEQYF.

V is TRBV20-1 and J is TRBJ2-3, with D possibly being TRBD2 (6 bases). The V and J ends lost 6 bases and 11 bases respectively, with 15 bases between them. The CDR3 is 11 amino acids. CDR1 is DFQATT, CDR2 SNEGSKA, per germline (reference sequence). CDR3 in amino acids: CSAPREHKQYF. The CDR3 DNA is TGCAGTGCCCCTCGGGAGCATAAGCAGTATTTT.

The chain is built from TRBV28 and TRBJ2-7; 7 bases line up with TRBD2. J gave up 6 bases and V 5 bases, and 10 bases lay outside the gene matches. The CDR3 sequence is 14 residues long. Per the germline V gene, CDR1 is MDHEN and CDR2 is SYDVKM. The CDR3 here is CASSVVGGSGEQYF. The CDR3 DNA reads as TGTGCCAGCAGTGTGGTCGGGGGGTCCGGCGAGCAGTACTTC.

V is TRBV19 and J is TRBJ2-3; 7 bases line up with TRBD1. The germline V gene encodes CDR1 LNHDA and CDR2 SQIVND (reference sequence). V dropped 6 bases and J dropped 2; count of bases not matched to a gene: 8. This CDR3 is built from 15 residues. In DNA, the CDR3 is TGTGCCAGTAGACCTCCGAGGGGGCTCACAGATACGCAGTATTTT. This encodes CASRPPRGLTDTQYF.

V gene TRBV6-5 combines with J gene TRBJ1-2; a possible D gene is TRBD1 (5 bases). Trimming took 4 bases from V and 8 from J, leaving 17 bases between them. Germline values: CDR1 MNHEY, CDR2 SVGAGI. There are 14 residues in the CDR3. CDR3 bases: TGTGCCAGCAGTTTCAGGGAAAACTATCGAGGCTACACCTTC. It yields the protein CASSFRENYRGYTF.

CDR3 loop: CASSLRGGRGNEQFF. The CDR3 bases are TGTGCCAGCAGCCTTCGGGGGGGTCGGGGGAATGAGCAGTTCTTC. The gene calls are TRBV7-9 and TRBJ2-1; 8 positions match TRBD2. V was clipped by 5 bases and J by 7 bases; unmatched bases: 10. The CDR3 contains 15 residues. The germline V gene has CDR1 SEHNR and CDR2 FQNEAQ (reference sequence).

The V call is TRBV18, the J call TRBJ1-5; D uncertain. With 3 bases removed from V and 2 bases from J, the gap between germline ends came to 11 bases. CDR3 size: 15 residues. The germline gives CDR1 KGHSH, CDR2 LQKENI. The CDR3 protein is CASSPIGSGNQPQHF. In nucleotides, the CDR3 is TGTGCCAGCTCACCCATCGGGAGTGGCAATCAGCCCCAGCATTTT.

This sequence joins TRBV2 and TRBJ1-1, with a weak D call TRBD1 (6 bases). Germline V gives CDR1 SNHLY, CDR2 FYNNEI. The CDR3 contains 13 residues. Trimming removed 5 bases from V and 2 bases from J, with 9 bases in between. The CDR3 DNA reads as TGTGCCAGCAGTCGGGACATCAACACTGAAGCTTTCTTT. The encoded protein is CASSRDINTEAFF.

This clone was picked up one time. This chain uses TRBV9 with TRBJ2-1, with D tentatively TRBD2 (6 bases). The CDR3 is 16 residues long. Between the trimmed V and J ends, which lost 0 bases and 0 bases, there was a span of 10 bases. Per the germline V gene, CDR1 is SGDLS and CDR2 is YYNGEE. DNA for the CDR3: TGTGCCAGCAGCGTAGTTGGGGAGGACTCCTACAATGAGCAGTTCTTC. This sequence encodes CASSVVGEDSYNEQFF.

The DNA for the CDR3 is TGCGCCAGCAGCTTACCGGGGGGTTCCTACAATGAGCAGTTCTTC. As protein: CASSLPGGSYNEQFF. The chain links TRBV4-1 to TRBJ2-1; 7 nucleotides align to TRBD2. Looked up from germline, CDR1 is MGHRA and CDR2 is YSYEKL. The CDR3 extends over 15 amino acids. With V trimmed by 5 bases and J by 1 base, 5 bases remained unmatched.

V is TRBV19 and J is TRBJ2-4; 8 bases are a match to TRBD2. The CDR3 contains 16 residues. Germline lookup yields CDR1 LNHDA and CDR2 SQIVND (reference sequence). V lost 4 bases to trimming and J lost 0 bases; unmatched junction nucleotides: 5. The CDR3 here is CASSTGGGLAKNIQYF. The DNA for the CDR3 is TGTGCCAGTAGTACGGGGGGGGGACTAGCCAAAAACATTCAGTACTTC.

This chain links TRBV5-1 with TRBJ2-5; 10 nucleotides align to TRBD2. The J call is uncertain, as TRBJ2-7 better fits the DNA end. Germline CDR1 SGHRS, CDR2 YFSETQ. The length of the CDR3 is 15 residues. CDR3 region: CASSETSGIPYEQYF. CDR3 in DNA: TGCGCCAGCAGCGAAACTAGCGGGATTCCCTACGAGCAGTACTTC.

The chain combines TRBV2 with TRBJ2-1; no firm D call. This CDR3 region has 12 residues. Germline V lookup: CDR1 SNHLY, CDR2 FYNNEI. Trimming removed 5 bases from V and 9 bases from J, with 11 bases in between. CDR3 nucleotide sequence: TGTGCCAGCAGTAGACCCCGGAGTGAGCAGTTCTTC. Amino acids: CASSRPRSEQFF.

J is TRBJ2-3 and V is TRBV25-1; 13 bases agree with TRBD2. Germline V gives CDR1 MGHDK, CDR2 SYGVNS. CDR3 size: 15 residues. Unmatched junction bases numbered 2, after V lost 2 bases and J lost 6 bases. CDR3 bases: TGTGCCAGCAGTGAAGGACTAGCGGGAGTTGATACGCAGTATTTT. Translation gives CASSEGLAGVDTQYF.

The J gene is TRBJ1-2, the V gene TRBV7-8; D is unresolved. The CDR3 sequence is 16 residues long. Germline values: CDR1 SGHVS, CDR2 FQNEAQ. Trimming cost V 3 bases and J 4 bases, with 18 bases left between them. The DNA for the CDR3 is TGTGCCAGCAGCTTCTATTCAGCACCCCGGGGCTATGGCTACACCTTC. Its translation is CASSFYSAPRGYGYTF. Filled out from reference TRBV7-8 and TRBJ1-2, the complete variable domain reads GAGVSQSPRYKVAKRGQDVALRCDPISGHVSLFWYQQALGQGPEFLTYFQNEAQLDKSGLPSDRFFAERPEGSVSTLKIQRTQQEDSAVYLCASSFYSAPRGYGYTFGSGTRLTVV.

The genes are TRBV7-9 and TRBJ1-1, with 10 bases that match TRBD1. Germline values: CDR1 SEHNR, CDR2 FQNEAQ (reference sequence). Germline trimming cut 1 base from V and 10 bases from J; bases unmatched to any gene: 12. The CDR3 has 16 amino acids. The CDR3: CASSLVLPDRGKGAFF. CDR3 DNA sequence: TGTGCCAGCAGCTTAGTCCTTCCGGACAGGGGGAAGGGAGCTTTCTTT.

The chain has TRBV6-5 and TRBJ1-2; D is possibly TRBD1 (5 bases). Germline loops: CDR1 MNHEY, CDR2 SVGAGI. CDR3 length: 15 amino acids. With 2 bases removed from V and 1 base from J, the gap between germline ends came to 11 bases. The CDR3 DNA follows: TGTGCCAGCAGTTACGGGGCGGATTTTAACTATGGCTACACCTTC. Residues: CASSYGADFNYGYTF.

There are a few counts of this clone. The rearrangement uses TRBV7-8 and TRBJ2-3; D is perhaps TRBD1 (5 bases). Germline V CDR1 and CDR2: SGHVS, FQNEAQ. The CDR3 extends over 17 amino acids. V was clipped by 1 base and J by 0 bases, with 14 bases between them. The CDR3 coding sequence is TGTGCCAGCAGCTTAGGGGGCGGCCGCATTAGCACAGATACGCAGTATTTT. Residues: CASSLGGGRISTDTQYF. The full variable domain, completed using reference TRBV7-8 and TRBJ2-3, is GAGVSQSPRYKVAKRGQDVALRCDPISGHVSLFWYQQALGQGPEFLTYFQNEAQLDKSGLPSDRFFAERPEGSVSTLKIQRTQQEDSAVYLCASSLGGGRISTDTQYFGPGTRLTVL.

This clone was seen a few times. This sequence joins TRBV6-6 and TRBJ1-5; D is uncertain. The CDR3 has 16 residues. V lost 0 bases, J lost 2 bases, and 11 bases lay in between. Germline CDR1 and CDR2: MNHNY and SVGAGI (reference sequence). CDR3: CASSYSSGLGNQPQHF. CDR3 coding DNA: TGTGCCAGCAGTTACTCCTCGGGGTTGGGCAATCAGCCCCAGCATTTT.